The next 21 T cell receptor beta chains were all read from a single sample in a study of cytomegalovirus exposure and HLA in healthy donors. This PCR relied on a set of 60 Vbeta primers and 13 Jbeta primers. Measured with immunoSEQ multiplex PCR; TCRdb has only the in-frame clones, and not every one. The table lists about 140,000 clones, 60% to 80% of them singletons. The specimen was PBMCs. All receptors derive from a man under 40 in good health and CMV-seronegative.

The CDR3 spells CAWRAGQGVVGYF. Here the CDR3 DNA reads TGTGCCTGGAGGGCCGGACAGGGGGTTGTAGGGTACTTC. V and J are TRBV30 and TRBJ2-7; 10 bases fit TRBD1. The CDR3 consists of 13 residues. Germline CDR1 is GTSNPN and CDR2 is SVGIG (reference sequence). V lost 3 bases and J lost 12; bases outside the gene matches: 11.

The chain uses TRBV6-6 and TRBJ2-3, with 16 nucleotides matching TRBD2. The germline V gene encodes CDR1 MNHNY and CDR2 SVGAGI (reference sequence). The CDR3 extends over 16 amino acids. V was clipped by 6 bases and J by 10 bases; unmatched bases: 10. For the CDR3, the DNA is TGTGCCAGCAGATTTGGGACTAGCGGGAGGGCCAGGGCGCAGTATTTT. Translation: CASRFGTSGRARAQYF.

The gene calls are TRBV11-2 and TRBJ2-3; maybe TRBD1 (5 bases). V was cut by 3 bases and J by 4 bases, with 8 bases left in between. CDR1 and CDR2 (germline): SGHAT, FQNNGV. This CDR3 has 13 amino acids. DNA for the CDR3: TGTGCCAGCAGCTTCCAGGGTCCAGATACGCAGTATTTT. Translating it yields CASSFQGPDTQYF.

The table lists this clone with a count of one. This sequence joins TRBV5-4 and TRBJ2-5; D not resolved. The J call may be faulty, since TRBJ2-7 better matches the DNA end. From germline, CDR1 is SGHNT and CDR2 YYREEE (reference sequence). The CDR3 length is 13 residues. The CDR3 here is CASSLDVAGEQYF. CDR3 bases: TGTGCCAGCAGCTTGGACGTAGCCGGCGAGCAGTACTTC.

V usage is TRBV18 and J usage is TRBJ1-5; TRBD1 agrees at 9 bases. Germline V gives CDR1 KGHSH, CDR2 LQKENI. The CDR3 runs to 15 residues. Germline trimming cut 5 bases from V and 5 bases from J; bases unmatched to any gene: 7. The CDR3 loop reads CASSVTGGRDQPQHF. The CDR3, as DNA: TGTGCCAGCTCAGTGACAGGGGGTCGTGATCAGCCCCAGCATTTT. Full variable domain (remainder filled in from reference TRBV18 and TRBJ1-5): NAGVMQNPRHLVRRRGQEARLRCSPMKGHSHVYWYRQLPEEGLKFMVYLQKENIIDESGMPKERFSAEFPKEGPSILRIQQVVRGDSAAYFCASSVTGGRDQPQHFGDGTRLSIL.

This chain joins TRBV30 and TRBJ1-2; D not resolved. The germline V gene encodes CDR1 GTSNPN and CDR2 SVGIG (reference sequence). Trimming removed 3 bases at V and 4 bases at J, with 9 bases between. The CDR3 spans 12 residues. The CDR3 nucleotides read TGTGCCTGGAGGTTGGACTTCTATGGCTACACCTTC. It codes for CAWRLDFYGYTF.

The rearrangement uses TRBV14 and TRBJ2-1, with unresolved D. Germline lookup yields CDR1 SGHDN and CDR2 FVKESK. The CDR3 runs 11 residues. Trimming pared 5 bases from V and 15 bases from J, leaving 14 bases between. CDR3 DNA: TGTGCCAGCAGCGGTCGGTTGGTTCTGTTCTTC. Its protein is CASSGRLVLFF.

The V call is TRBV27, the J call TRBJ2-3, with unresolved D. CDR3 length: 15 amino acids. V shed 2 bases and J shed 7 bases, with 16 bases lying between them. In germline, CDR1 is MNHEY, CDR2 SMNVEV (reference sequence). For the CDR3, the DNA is TGTGCCAGCAGTTTACAGGCAGGCGTTAGTAATACGCAGTATTTT. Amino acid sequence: CASSLQAGVSNTQYF.

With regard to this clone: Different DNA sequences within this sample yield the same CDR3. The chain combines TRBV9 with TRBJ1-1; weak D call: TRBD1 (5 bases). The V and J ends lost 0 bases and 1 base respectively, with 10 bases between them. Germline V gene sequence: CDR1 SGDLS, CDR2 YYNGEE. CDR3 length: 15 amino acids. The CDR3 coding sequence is TGTGCCAGCAGCGTAGATGGGCAGGGGAACACTGAAGCTTTCTTT. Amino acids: CASSVDGQGNTEAFF.

CDR3 sequence: CASSLAPGGGMYGYTF. The CDR3 DNA reads as TGTGCCAGCAGCTTAGCTCCCGGGGGGGGAATGTATGGCTACACCTTC. The chain is built from TRBV11-2 and TRBJ1-2, with a weak D call TRBD1 (5 bases). Per the germline V gene, CDR1 is SGHAT and CDR2 is FQNNGV. This CDR3 is built from 16 residues. Trimming shortened V by 1 base and J by 5 bases, and 17 bases separated the two germline ends.

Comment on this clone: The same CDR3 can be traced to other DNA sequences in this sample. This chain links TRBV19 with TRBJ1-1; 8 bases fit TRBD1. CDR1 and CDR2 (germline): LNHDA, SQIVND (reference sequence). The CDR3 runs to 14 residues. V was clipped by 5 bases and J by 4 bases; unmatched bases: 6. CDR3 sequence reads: CASSLQGAGTEAFF. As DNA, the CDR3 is TGTGCCAGTAGTTTGCAGGGGGCGGGCACTGAAGCTTTCTTT.

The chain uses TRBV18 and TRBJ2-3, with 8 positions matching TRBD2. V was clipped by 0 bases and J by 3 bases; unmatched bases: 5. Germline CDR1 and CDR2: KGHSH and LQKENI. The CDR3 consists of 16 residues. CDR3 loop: CASSPPVAGGTDTQYF. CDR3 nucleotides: TGTGCCAGCTCACCACCGGTGGCGGGAGGAACAGATACGCAGTATTTT.

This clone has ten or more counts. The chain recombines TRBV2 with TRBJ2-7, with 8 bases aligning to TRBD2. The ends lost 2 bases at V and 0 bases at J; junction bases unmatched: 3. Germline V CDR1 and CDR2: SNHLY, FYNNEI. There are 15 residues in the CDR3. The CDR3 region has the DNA TGTGCCAGCAGTGAAAGGAGCGGGGGCTCCTACGAGCAGTACTTC. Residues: CASSERSGGSYEQYF.

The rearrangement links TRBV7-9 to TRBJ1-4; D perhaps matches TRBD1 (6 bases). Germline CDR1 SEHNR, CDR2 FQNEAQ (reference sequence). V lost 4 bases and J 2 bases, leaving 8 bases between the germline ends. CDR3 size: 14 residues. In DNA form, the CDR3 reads TGTGCCAGCAGCTCGCAGGGGACTAATGAAAAACTGTTTTTT. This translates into CASSSQGTNEKLFF.

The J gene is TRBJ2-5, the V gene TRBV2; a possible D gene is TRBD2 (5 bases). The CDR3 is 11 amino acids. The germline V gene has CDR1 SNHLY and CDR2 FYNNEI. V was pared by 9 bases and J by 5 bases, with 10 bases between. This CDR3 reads CARRREETQYF. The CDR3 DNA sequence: TGTGCCAGGCGAAGGGAGGAGACCCAGTACTTC.

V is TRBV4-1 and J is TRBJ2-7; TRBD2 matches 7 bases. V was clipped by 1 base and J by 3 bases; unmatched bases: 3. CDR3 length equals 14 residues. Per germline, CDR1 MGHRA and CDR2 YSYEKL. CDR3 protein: CASSQVGGNYEQYF. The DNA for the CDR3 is TGCGCCAGCAGCCAAGTGGGGGGGAACTACGAGCAGTACTTC.

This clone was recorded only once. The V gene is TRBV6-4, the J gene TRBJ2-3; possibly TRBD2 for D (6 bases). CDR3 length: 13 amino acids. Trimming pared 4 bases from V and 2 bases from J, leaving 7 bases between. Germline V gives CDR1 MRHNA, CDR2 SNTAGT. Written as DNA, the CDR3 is TGTGCCAGCAGTGCGCGGGACACAGATACGCAGTATTTT. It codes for CASSARDTDTQYF.

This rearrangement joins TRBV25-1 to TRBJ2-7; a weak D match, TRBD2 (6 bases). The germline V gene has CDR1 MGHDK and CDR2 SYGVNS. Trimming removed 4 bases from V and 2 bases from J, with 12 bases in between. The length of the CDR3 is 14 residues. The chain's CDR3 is CASSGWDSAYEQYF. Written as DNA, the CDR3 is TGTGCCAGCAGTGGCTGGGACTCCGCCTACGAGCAGTACTTC.

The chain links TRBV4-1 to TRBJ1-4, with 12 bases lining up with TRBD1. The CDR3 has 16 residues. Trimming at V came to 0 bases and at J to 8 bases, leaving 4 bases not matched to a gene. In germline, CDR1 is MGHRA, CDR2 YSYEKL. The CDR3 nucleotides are TGCGCCAGCAGCCAAGAAGAAGGGACAGGGGGCGAAAAACTGTTTTTT. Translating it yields CASSQEEGTGGEKLFF.

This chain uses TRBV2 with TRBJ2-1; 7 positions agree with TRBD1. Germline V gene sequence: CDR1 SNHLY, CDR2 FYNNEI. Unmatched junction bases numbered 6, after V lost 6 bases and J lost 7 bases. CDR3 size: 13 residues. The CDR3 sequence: CASRFVQGNEQFF. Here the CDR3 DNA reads TGTGCCAGCAGATTTGTACAGGGGAATGAGCAGTTCTTC. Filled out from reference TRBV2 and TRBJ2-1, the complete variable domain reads EPEVTQTPSHQVTQMGQEVILRCVPISNHLYFYWYRQILGQKVEFLVSFYNNEISEKSEIFDDQFSVERPDGSNFTLKIRSTKLEDSAMYFCASRFVQGNEQFFGPGTRLTVL.

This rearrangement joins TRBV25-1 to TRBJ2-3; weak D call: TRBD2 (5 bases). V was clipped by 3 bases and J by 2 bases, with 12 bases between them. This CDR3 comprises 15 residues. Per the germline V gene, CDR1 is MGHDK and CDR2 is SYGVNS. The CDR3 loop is CASSEERTFTDTQYF. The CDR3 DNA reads TGTGCCAGCAGTGAGGAGCGGACCTTCACAGATACGCAGTATTTT.